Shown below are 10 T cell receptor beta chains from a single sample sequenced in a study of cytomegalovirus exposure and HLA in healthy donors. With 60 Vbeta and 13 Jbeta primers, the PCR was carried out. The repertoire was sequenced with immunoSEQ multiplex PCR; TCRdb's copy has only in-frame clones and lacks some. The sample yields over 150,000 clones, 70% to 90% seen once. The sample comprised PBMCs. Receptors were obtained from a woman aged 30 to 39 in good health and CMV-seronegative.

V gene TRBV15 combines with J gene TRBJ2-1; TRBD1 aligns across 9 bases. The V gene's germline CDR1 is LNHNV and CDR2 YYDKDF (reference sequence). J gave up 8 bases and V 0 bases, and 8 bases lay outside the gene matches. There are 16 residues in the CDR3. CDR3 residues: CATSRDSRTGEYEQFF. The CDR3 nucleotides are TGTGCCACCAGCAGAGATTCCCGGACAGGGGAATATGAGCAGTTCTTC.

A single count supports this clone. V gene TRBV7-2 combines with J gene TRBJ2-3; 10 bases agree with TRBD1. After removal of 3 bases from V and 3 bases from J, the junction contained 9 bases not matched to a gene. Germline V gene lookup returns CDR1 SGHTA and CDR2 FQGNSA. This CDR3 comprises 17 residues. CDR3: CASSFAVGTGVTDTQYF. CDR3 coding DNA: TGTGCCAGCAGCTTCGCCGTTGGGACAGGGGTGACAGATACGCAGTATTTT.

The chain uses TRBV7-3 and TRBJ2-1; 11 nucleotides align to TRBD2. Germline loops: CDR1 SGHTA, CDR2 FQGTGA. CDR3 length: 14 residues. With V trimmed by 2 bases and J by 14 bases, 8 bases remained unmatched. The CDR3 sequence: CASSLGTSGSPKFF. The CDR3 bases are TGTGCCAGCAGCTTAGGAACTAGCGGGAGCCCGAAGTTCTTC.

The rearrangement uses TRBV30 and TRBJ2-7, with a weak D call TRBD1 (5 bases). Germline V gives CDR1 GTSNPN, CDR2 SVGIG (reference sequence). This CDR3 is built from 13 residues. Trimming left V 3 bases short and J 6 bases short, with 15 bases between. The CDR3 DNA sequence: TGTGCCTGGAGCAGGACACTAACTGGCGAGCAGTACTTC. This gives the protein CAWSRTLTGEQYF.

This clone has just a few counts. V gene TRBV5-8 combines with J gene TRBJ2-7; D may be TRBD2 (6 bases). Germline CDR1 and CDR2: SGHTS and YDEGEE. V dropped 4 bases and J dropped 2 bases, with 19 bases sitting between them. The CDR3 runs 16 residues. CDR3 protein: CASSPGRLAITYEQYF. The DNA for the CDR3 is TGTGCCAGCAGCCCGGGGAGGCTAGCGATAACCTACGAGCAGTACTTC.

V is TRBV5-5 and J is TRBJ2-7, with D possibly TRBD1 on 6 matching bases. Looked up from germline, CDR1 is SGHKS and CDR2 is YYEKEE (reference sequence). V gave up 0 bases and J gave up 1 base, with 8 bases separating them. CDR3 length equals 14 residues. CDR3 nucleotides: TGTGCCAGCAGCTTGGTTCAGGGGTCCTACGAGCAGTACTTC. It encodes CASSLVQGSYEQYF.

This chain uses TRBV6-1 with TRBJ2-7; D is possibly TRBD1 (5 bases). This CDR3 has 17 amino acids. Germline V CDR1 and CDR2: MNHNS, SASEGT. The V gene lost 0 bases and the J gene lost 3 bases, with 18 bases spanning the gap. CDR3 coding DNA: TGTGCCAGCAGTGAAGCGCAGTTCCACAGGCCAGACTACGAGCAGTACTTC. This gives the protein CASSEAQFHRPDYEQYF.

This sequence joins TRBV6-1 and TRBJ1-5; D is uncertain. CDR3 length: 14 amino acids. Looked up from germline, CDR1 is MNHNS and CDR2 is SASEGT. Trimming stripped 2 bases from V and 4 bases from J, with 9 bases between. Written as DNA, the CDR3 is TGTGCCAGCAGTGAAACCCCGGGAAATCAGCCCCAGCATTTT. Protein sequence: CASSETPGNQPQHF.

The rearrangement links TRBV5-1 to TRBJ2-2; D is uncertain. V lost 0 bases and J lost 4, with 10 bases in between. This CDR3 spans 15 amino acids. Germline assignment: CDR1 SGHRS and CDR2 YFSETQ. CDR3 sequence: CASSLAPEPTGELFF. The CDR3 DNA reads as TGCGCCAGCAGCTTGGCGCCAGAACCCACCGGGGAGCTGTTTTTT.

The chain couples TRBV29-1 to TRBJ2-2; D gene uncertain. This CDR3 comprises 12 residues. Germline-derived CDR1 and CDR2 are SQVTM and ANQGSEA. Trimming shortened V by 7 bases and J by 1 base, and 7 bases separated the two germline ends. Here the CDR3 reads CSGRQNTGELFF. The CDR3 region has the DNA TGCAGCGGCCGACAGAACACCGGGGAGCTGTTTTTT.